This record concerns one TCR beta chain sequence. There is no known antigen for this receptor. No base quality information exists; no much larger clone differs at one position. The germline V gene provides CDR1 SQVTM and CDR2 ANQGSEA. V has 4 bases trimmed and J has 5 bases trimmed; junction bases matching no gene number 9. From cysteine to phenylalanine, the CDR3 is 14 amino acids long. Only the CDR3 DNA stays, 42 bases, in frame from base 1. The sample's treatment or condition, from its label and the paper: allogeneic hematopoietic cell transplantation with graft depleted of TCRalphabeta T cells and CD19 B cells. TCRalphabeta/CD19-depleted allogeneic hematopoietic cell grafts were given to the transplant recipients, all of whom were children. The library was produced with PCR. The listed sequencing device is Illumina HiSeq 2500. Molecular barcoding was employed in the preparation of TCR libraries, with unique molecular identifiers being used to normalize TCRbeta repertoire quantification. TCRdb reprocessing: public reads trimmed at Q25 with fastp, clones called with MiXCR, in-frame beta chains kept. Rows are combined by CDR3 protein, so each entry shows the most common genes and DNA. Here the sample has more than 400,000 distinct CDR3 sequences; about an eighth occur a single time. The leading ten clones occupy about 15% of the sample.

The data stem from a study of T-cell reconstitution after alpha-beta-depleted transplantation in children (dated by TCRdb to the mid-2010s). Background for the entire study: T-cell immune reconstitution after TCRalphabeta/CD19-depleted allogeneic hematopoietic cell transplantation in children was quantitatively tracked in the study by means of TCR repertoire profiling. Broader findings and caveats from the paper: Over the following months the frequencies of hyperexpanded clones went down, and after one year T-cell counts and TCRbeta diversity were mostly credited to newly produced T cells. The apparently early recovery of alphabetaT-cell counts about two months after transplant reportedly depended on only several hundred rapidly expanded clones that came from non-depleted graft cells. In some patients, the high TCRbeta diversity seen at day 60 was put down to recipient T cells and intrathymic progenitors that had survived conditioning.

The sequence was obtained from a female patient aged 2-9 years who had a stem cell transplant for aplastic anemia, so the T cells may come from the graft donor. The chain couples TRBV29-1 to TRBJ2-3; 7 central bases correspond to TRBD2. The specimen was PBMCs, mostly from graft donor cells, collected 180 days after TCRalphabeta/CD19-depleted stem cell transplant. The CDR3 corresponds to CSVARGPGGDTQYF. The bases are TGCAGCGTTGCCCGGGGCCCGGGGGGAGATACGCAGTATTTT.